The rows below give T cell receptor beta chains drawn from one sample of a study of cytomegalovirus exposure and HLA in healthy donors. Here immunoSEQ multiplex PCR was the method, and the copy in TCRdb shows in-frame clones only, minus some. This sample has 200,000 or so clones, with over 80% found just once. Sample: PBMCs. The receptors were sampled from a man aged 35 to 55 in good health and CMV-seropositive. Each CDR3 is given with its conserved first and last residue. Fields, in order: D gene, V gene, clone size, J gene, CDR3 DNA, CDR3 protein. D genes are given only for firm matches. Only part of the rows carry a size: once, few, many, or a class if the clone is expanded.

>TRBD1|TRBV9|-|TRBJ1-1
TGTGCCAGCAGCCCACGACAGGGTGACACTGAAGCTTTCTTT
CASSPRQGDTEAFF
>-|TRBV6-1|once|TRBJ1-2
TGTGCCAGCAGTGAAGCGCTTCGGGGGGCGCATGGCTACACCTTC
CASSEALRGAHGYTF
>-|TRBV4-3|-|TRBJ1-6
TGCGCCAGCAGCCAAGATTCCCAGGGCGTATCCCCCCTCCACTTT
CASSQDSQGVSPLHF
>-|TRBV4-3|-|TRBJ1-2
TGCGCCAGCAGCCAAGATTTGGGGGGGTCGGGCTATGGCTACACCTTC
CASSQDLGGSGYGYTF
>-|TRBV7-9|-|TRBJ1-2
TGTGCCAGCAGCCGAGATACAGGGACCTATGGCTACACCTTC
CASSRDTGTYGYTF
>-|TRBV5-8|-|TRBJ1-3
TGTGCCAGCAGCTTTCGGGGTGCAGGAAACACCATATATTTT
CASSFRGAGNTIYF
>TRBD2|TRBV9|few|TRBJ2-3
TGTGCCAGCAGCGTAGGACTAGCGGGGGGGCTGGATACGCAGTATTTT
CASSVGLAGGLDTQYF
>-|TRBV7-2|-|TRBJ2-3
-
CASSFGGGAMYF
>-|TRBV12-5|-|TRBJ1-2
TGTGCTAGTGGTAATCAAGGGGGATCGAACTATGGCTACACCTTC
CASGNQGGSNYGYTF
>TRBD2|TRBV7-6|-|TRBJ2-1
TGTGCCAGCAGCTTAGGCGGGGGGGCTTTCAATGAGCAGTTCTTC
CASSLGGGAFNEQFF
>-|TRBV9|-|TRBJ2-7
TGTGCCAGCAGCGTAGGCACCGGGACCTACGAGCAGTACTTC
CASSVGTGTYEQYF
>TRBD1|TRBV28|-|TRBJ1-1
TGTGCCAGCAGTTGGAGACAGGGAAGGGGCACTGAAGCTTTCTTT
CASSWRQGRGTEAFF
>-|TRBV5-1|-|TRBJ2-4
TGCGCCAGCAGTCAAAACAGAGAAAACATTCAGTACTTC
CASSQNRENIQYF
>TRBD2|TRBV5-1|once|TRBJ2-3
TGCGCCAGCAGCTTGGTGGGCGGGGGGACCACAGATACGCAGTATTTT
CASSLVGGGTTDTQYF
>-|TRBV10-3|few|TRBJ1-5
TGTGCCATCAGTGAGTCAGCAGGGCGCAATCAGCCCCAGCATTTT
CAISESAGRNQPQHF
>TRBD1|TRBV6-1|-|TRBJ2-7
TGTGCCAGCAGTGAATCTGGGGTCAGGGGGTCCTACGAGCAGTACTTC
CASSESGVRGSYEQYF
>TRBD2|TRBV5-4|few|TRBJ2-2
TGTGCCAGCAGCGTTTCTAGCGGGGTCCGAACCGGGGAGCTGTTTTTT
CASSVSSGVRTGELFF
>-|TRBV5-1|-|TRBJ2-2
TGCGCCAGCAGCCGACAATCAGTGGAGCTGTTTTTT
CASSRQSVELFF
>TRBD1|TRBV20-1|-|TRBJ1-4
TGCAGTGCTAGAGTTGTAGGGGGCGACTCGTTT
CSARVVGGDSF
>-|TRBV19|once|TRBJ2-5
TGTGCCAGTAGTTTCGGGGGACAGCTGCAAGAGACCCAGTACTTC
CASSFGGQLQETQYF
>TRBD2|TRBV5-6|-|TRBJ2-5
TGTGCCAGCAGCACCCTCGGGGGGATCCAAGAGACCCAGTACTTC
CASSTLGGIQETQYF
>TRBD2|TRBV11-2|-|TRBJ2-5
TGTGCCAGCAGCTTAGTTCCCGGGAGGGAGACCCAGTACTTC
CASSLVPGRETQYF
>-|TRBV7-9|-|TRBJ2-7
TGTGCCAGCAGTCCTAGCGGACAGGGAGCGTCCTACGAGCAGTACTTC
CASSPSGQGASYEQYF
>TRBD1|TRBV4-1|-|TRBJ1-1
TGCGCCAGCAGCCAAAGGGACAGGGGATCAAGGACTGAAGCTTTCTTT
CASSQRDRGSRTEAFF
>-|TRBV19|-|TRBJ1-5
TGTGCCAGTAGTATTCAGGAAAATCAGCCCCAGCATTTT
CASSIQENQPQHF